These 28 T cell receptor beta chains were all obtained from the same sample, sequenced in a study of T cell changes during pregnancy in multiple sclerosis. This table comes from immunoSEQ multiplex PCR, and its TCRdb copy is limited to in-frame clones, with some not included. This table holds 55,000 to 70,000 clones, roughly nine tenths found once. The specimen was CD4+ T cells from peripheral blood mononuclear cells, collected in the third trimester of pregnancy. The receptors were gathered from a female donor with multiple sclerosis, enrolled in a pregnancy study.

This chain uses TRBV19 with TRBJ2-7; weak D call: TRBD1 (6 bases). Germline CDR1 LNHDA, CDR2 SQIVND (reference sequence). The CDR3 consists of 14 residues. Deletions cut 5 bases from V and 3 bases from J, with 14 bases between. In nucleotides, the CDR3 is TGTGCCAGTAGTCAACGGACGGACAGCTACGAGCAGTACTTC. This gives the protein CASSQRTDSYEQYF.

The chain recombines TRBV5-1 with TRBJ2-5; D unclear. This CDR3 is 14 amino acids long. V was shortened by 0 bases and J by 1 base, with 7 bases between the two germline ends. In germline, CDR1 is SGHRS, CDR2 YFSETQ. The CDR3: CASSLGASQETQYF. DNA for the CDR3: TGCGCCAGCAGCTTGGGGGCCAGCCAAGAGACCCAGTACTTC.

The chain couples TRBV4-2 to TRBJ1-2, with 7 bases lining up with TRBD1. Germline CDR1 LGHNA, CDR2 YNFKEQ. V lost 0 bases, J lost 7 bases, and 8 bases stayed unmatched. This CDR3 has 15 residues. The CDR3 DNA reads TGTGCCAGCAGCCAAGAACAGGGGAGGTCTGCTGGCTACACCTTC. Amino acids: CASSQEQGRSAGYTF.

This chain joins TRBV6-5 and TRBJ2-7; TRBD2 matches 8 bases. The CDR3 extends over 14 amino acids. V shed 2 bases and J 8 bases; nucleotides not matched to a gene: 8. Germline V lookup: CDR1 MNHEY, CDR2 SVGAGI. As DNA, the CDR3 is TGTGCCAGCAGTTACGTGCAGCGGGAGAGTCAGCAGTACTTC. Residues: CASSYVQRESQQYF.

CDR3 amino acids: CASTWDSHSNQPQHF. Written as DNA, the CDR3 is TGTGCCAGCACTTGGGACAGCCATAGCAATCAGCCCCAGCATTTT. This chain connects TRBV6-6 to TRBJ1-5, with 7 positions matching TRBD1. Germline trimming cut 7 bases from V and 0 bases from J; bases unmatched to any gene: 6. This CDR3 comprises 15 residues. Germline lookup yields CDR1 MNHNY and CDR2 SVGAGI (reference sequence).

The V call is TRBV5-1, the J call TRBJ2-7; D gene uncertain. The CDR3 is 13 amino acids. The V end lost 1 base, the J end lost 5 bases, and 10 bases lay between the germline ends. CDR1 and CDR2 from the germline V gene are SGHRS and YFSETQ. CDR3 protein: CASSLRPRDEQYF. CDR3 coding DNA: TGCGCCAGCAGCTTGCGACCCCGGGACGAGCAGTACTTC.

The chain links TRBV11-2 to TRBJ2-5; possible D gene TRBD2, 6 bases. The V end lost 3 bases, the J end lost 5 bases, and 10 bases lay between the germline ends. The CDR3 contains 13 residues. Germline CDR1 is SGHAT and CDR2 is FQNNGV. CDR3 sequence reads: CASSLGGVETQYF. The CDR3 coding sequence is TGTGCCAGCAGCTTGGGGGGAGTGGAGACCCAGTACTTC.

The rearrangement uses TRBV5-1 and TRBJ2-3; 12 bases map to TRBD2. The V gene end was trimmed by 0 bases and the J gene end by 3 bases; junction bases not matched to a gene: 8. CDR3 length: 18 residues. Germline CDR1 reads SGHRS; CDR2 reads YFSETQ. CDR3 region: CASSLGLAGGPGTDTQYF. CDR3 coding DNA: TGCGCCAGCAGCTTGGGCCTAGCGGGAGGGCCCGGGACAGATACGCAGTATTTT.

The CDR3 reads CASSTDRGLAKNIQYF. In nucleotides, the CDR3 is TGTGCCAGCAGTACCGACAGGGGGCTTGCCAAAAACATTCAGTACTTC. V gene TRBV28 combines with J gene TRBJ2-4; TRBD1 aligns across 10 bases. The J segment lost 1 base and the V segment lost 5 bases, leaving 5 bases of the junction unmatched. Looked up from germline, CDR1 is MDHEN and CDR2 is SYDVKM. This CDR3 has 16 residues. The full variable domain, completed using reference TRBV28 and TRBJ2-4, is DVKVTQSSRYLVKRTGEKVFLECVQDMDHENMFWYRQDPGLGLRLIYFSYDVKMKEKGDIPEGYSVSREKKERFSLILESASTNQTSMYLCASSTDRGLAKNIQYFGAGTRLSVL.

V gene TRBV5-4 combines with J gene TRBJ1-3; perhaps TRBD1 as D (6 bases). The CDR3 covers 14 residues. V was clipped by 3 bases and J by 0 bases, with 7 bases between them. Looked up from germline, CDR1 is SGHNT and CDR2 is YYREEE (reference sequence). The CDR3 region has the DNA TGTGCCAGCAGCTGGGACACCTCTGGAAACACCATATATTTT. Its translation: CASSWDTSGNTIYF.

The chain is built from TRBV28 and TRBJ1-1; D possibly corresponds to TRBD1 (5 bases). The CDR3 extends over 16 amino acids. Trimming took off 4 bases at V and 0 bases at J, with 15 bases between the two ends. From germline, CDR1 is MDHEN and CDR2 SYDVKM. As DNA, the CDR3 is TGTGCCAGCAGTTCGGGATCGGAGGGGCTGAACACTGAAGCTTTCTTT. It specifies CASSSGSEGLNTEAFF.

The chain combines TRBV18 with TRBJ1-1, with a weak D call TRBD1 (6 bases). The V end was cut by 1 base, the J end by 1 base, with 13 bases between. This CDR3 spans 16 amino acids. CDR1 and CDR2 from the germline V gene are KGHSH and LQKENI. In DNA, the CDR3 is TGTGCCAGCTCACCACGACAAACAGGGTCGAACACTGAAGCTTTCTTT. It encodes CASSPRQTGSNTEAFF.

This clone showed up just once. CDR3 DNA: TGTGCCAGCAGCTTAGCGGGAGCAATAGATACGCAGTATTTT. This sequence encodes CASSLAGAIDTQYF. The V gene is TRBV7-2, the J gene TRBJ2-3, with TRBD2 as a possible D gene (5 bases). Trimming took off 0 bases at V and 5 bases at J, with 9 bases between the two ends. Germline CDR1 reads SGHTA; CDR2 reads FQGNSA. This CDR3 contains 14 residues.

This rearrangement joins TRBV19 to TRBJ2-6; D is perhaps TRBD1 (5 bases). CDR1 and CDR2 (germline): LNHDA, SQIVND (reference sequence). Trimming removed 8 bases from V and 4 bases from J, with 12 bases in between. There are 14 residues in the CDR3. The CDR3 loop reads CASELGPGANVLTF. The CDR3 nucleotides read TGTGCCAGTGAATTGGGGCCCGGGGCCAACGTCCTGACTTTC.

The chain joins TRBV6-5 to TRBJ1-6; possibly TRBD1 for D (5 bases). The CDR3 is 15 amino acids. V lost 2 bases, J lost 8 bases, and 13 bases lay in between. Germline V gene lookup returns CDR1 MNHEY and CDR2 SVGAGI. The CDR3 sequence: CASSYANGGDSPLHF. The CDR3 bases are TGTGCCAGCAGTTACGCAAACGGGGGGGATTCACCCCTCCACTTT.

This clone was found once. The rearrangement links TRBV2 to TRBJ2-7, with 9 bases matching TRBD1. Germline CDR1 SNHLY, CDR2 FYNNEI. Trimming at V came to 11 bases and at J to 5 bases, leaving 7 bases not matched to a gene. CDR3 length: 12 amino acids. CDR3 in DNA: TGTGCCTCTGGGACAGGGCGGCACGAGCAGTACTTC. Translated, it gives CASGTGRHEQYF.

The chain uses TRBV4-3 and TRBJ1-4, with D possibly being TRBD1 (6 bases). V was trimmed by 2 bases and J by 8 bases, leaving 18 bases between them. Germline V gives CDR1 LGHNA, CDR2 YSLEER. The length of the CDR3 is 16 residues. The DNA for the CDR3 is TGCGCCAGCAGCCAACACGCCAGGGGCATCGGAGAAAAACTGTTTTTT. Translation gives CASSQHARGIGEKLFF.

This clone was counted once. This chain connects TRBV19 to TRBJ2-1, with 7 bases lining up with TRBD2. Germline CDR1 reads LNHDA; CDR2 reads SQIVND (reference sequence). The CDR3 totals 14 residues. Trimming cost V 3 bases and J 7 bases; bases outside gene matches: 6. The chain's CDR3 is CASSMWEGWNEQFF. The CDR3 coding sequence is TGTGCCAGTAGTATGTGGGAGGGGTGGAATGAGCAGTTCTTC.

The rearrangement uses TRBV7-9 and TRBJ1-5; TRBD1 is a possible D gene (5 bases). V was cut by 8 bases and J by 0 bases, with 17 bases left in between. Germline CDR1 SEHNR, CDR2 FQNEAQ (reference sequence). This CDR3 is 16 amino acids long. CDR3 in amino acids: CASSGGTAYSNQPQHF. The CDR3, as DNA: TGTGCCAGCTCGGGGGGAACGGCTTATAGCAATCAGCCCCAGCATTTT.

This chain connects TRBV11-2 to TRBJ2-3, with TRBD2 as a possible D gene (6 bases). This CDR3 comprises 17 residues. Trimming stripped 0 bases from V and 7 bases from J, with 20 bases between. In germline, CDR1 is SGHAT, CDR2 FQNNGV. The CDR3 DNA follows: TGTGCCAGCAGCTTAGATCTGGGTAGCGGAGCACTGAATACGCAGTATTTT. Translated: CASSLDLGSGALNTQYF.

V and J are TRBV13 and TRBJ1-2; TRBD1 matches at 8 bases. The CDR3 length is 15 residues. V lost 3 bases and J lost 6; bases outside the gene matches: 9. CDR1 PRHDT and CDR2 FYEKMQ come from the germline V gene (reference sequence). In nucleotides, the CDR3 is TGTGCCAGCAGCTTTAAGACAGGGGACCGCAATGGCTACACCTTC. Translating it yields CASSFKTGDRNGYTF. The entire variable domain, with the rest obtained from reference TRBV13 and TRBJ1-2, is as follows: AAGVIQSPRHLIKEKRETATLKCYPIPRHDTVYWYQQGPGQDPQFLISFYEKMQSDKGSIPDRFSAQQFSDYHSELNMSSLELGDSALYFCASSFKTGDRNGYTFGSGTRLTVV.

J is TRBJ2-2 and V is TRBV7-2; 7 bases are a match to TRBD2. Germline V gene sequence: CDR1 SGHTA, CDR2 FQGNSA. J gave up 3 bases and V 6 bases, and 7 bases lay outside the gene matches. The CDR3 is 15 residues long. CDR3: CASRWGGRDTGELFF. The CDR3 nucleotides read TGTGCCAGCAGGTGGGGGGGTAGGGACACCGGGGAGCTGTTTTTT.

This clone was counted a single time. The V gene is TRBV30, the J gene TRBJ2-3; 7 bases fit TRBD1. CDR3 length: 16 residues. J was trimmed by 2 bases and V by 0 bases; bases with no gene match: 8. Per germline, CDR1 GTSNPN and CDR2 SVGIG (reference sequence). CDR3 sequence reads: CAWSVTDRSSTDTQYF. CDR3 DNA sequence: TGTGCCTGGAGTGTAACGGACAGGAGCTCCACAGATACGCAGTATTTT.

The chain couples TRBV14 to TRBJ2-7, with a weak D call TRBD1 (6 bases). CDR1 is SGHDN, CDR2 FVKESK, per germline. The CDR3 runs to 13 residues. Between the trimmed V and J ends, which lost 4 bases and 3 bases, there was a span of 10 bases. DNA of the CDR3: TGTGCCAGCAGCCGCGTGACAGGCTACGAGCAGTACTTC. As protein: CASSRVTGYEQYF.

The chain combines TRBV29-1 with TRBJ1-1; D is uncertain. Per germline, CDR1 SQVTM and CDR2 ANQGSEA. The V and J ends lost 4 bases and 1 base respectively, with 7 bases between them. The CDR3 length is 12 residues. This CDR3 reads CSVGGWNTEAFF. CDR3 sequence (DNA): TGCAGCGTTGGAGGGTGGAACACTGAAGCTTTCTTT.

As DNA, the CDR3 is TGTGCCAGCAGCATACAGACAGGGGGCTCTGGAAACACCATATATTTT. Residues: CASSIQTGGSGNTIYF. The gene calls are TRBV7-8 and TRBJ1-3; 9 positions agree with TRBD1. With V trimmed by 5 bases and J by 0 bases, 5 bases remained unmatched. The CDR3 runs 16 residues. CDR1 is SGHVS and CDR2 is FQNEAQ in the germline V gene.

This clone turned up a few times. The chain has TRBV7-9 and TRBJ1-2, with TRBD1 matching over 9 bases. The V segment lost 6 bases and the J segment 6 bases; nucleotides outside the gene matches: 5. The CDR3 totals 13 residues. Germline assignment: CDR1 SEHNR and CDR2 FQNEAQ (reference sequence). The CDR3 bases are TGTGCCAGCAGAAGGACAGGGGAGGATGGCTACACCTTC. This gives the protein CASRRTGEDGYTF.

This chain uses TRBV11-2 with TRBJ1-2; 7 bases line up with TRBD1. Germline V CDR1 and CDR2: SGHAT, FQNNGV. The junction had 3 bases not matched to a gene; V was cut back by 0 bases and J by 5 bases. The CDR3 consists of 14 residues. CDR3 protein: CASSLDRQGYGYTF. The CDR3 DNA follows: TGTGCCAGCAGCTTAGATCGACAGGGATATGGCTACACCTTC. The full variable domain, its missing parts supplied by reference TRBV11-2 and TRBJ1-2, is EAGVAQSPRYKIIEKRQSVAFWCNPISGHATLYWYQQILGQGPKLLIQFQNNGVVDDSQLPKDRFSAERLKGVDSTLKIQPAKLEDSAVYLCASSLDRQGYGYTFGSGTRLTVV.